The 13 T cell receptor beta chains listed next were all sequenced from one sample in a study of blood T cell repertoires in COVID-19 (TCRdb year 2020). The library was generated by the immunoSEQ multiplex PCR assay. In its TCRdb copy, this immuneACCESS table keeps in-frame sequences only and misses some clones. Where compared with another copy, unresolved V genes explain less than half of these, and the others have no known cause. The sample table contains around 130,000 clones; only one count was recorded for more than 85% of them. The ten largest account for about 5.8% of the sample. The sequencing input was peripheral blood. Receptors originate from a human donor in a cohort sampled during active COVID-19.

The chain couples TRBV18 to TRBJ2-1; weak D call: TRBD1 (5 bases). CDR1 and CDR2 (germline): KGHSH, LQKENI. The CDR3 is 16 residues long. Between the trimmed V and J ends, which lost 3 bases and 1 base, there was a span of 13 bases. This CDR3 is CASSPLPDRSYNEQFF. The CDR3, as DNA: TGTGCCAGCTCACCCTTGCCCGACAGATCCTACAATGAGCAGTTCTTC.

V and J are TRBV4-1 and TRBJ2-7; 9 bases are shared with TRBD1. Germline V CDR1 and CDR2: MGHRA, YSYEKL. The CDR3 is 15 residues long. Losses at the gene ends were 2 bases for V and 3 bases for J; bases not matched to a gene: 5. CDR3 amino acids: CASSQLGTGNYEQYF. CDR3 DNA sequence: TGCGCCAGCAGCCAACTTGGGACAGGGAACTACGAGCAGTACTTC.

This chain links TRBV7-3 with TRBJ2-3; 9 nucleotides align to TRBD1. J was trimmed by 3 bases and V by 1 base; bases with no gene match: 5. This CDR3 has 16 residues. CDR1 is SGHTA and CDR2 is FQGTGA in the germline V gene. The CDR3 sequence is CASSLIGTGKTDTQYF. DNA of the CDR3: TGTGCCAGCAGCTTAATTGGGACAGGGAAAACAGATACGCAGTATTTT.

This clone was seen more than once but under ten times. The V and J genes are TRBV25-1 and TRBJ2-5; weak D call: TRBD1 (6 bases). CDR3 length equals 17 residues. V shed 1 base and J shed 5 bases, with 20 bases lying between them. Germline loops: CDR1 MGHDK, CDR2 SYGVNS. CDR3 coding DNA: TGTGCCAGCAGTGAATCAAGGCTGGGCAGGGGTGGGGAGACCCAGTACTTC. Translating it yields CASSESRLGRGGETQYF.

The chain couples TRBV30 to TRBJ1-1, with D possibly TRBD1 on 5 matching bases. This CDR3 has 11 amino acids. The germline V and J ends were trimmed by 6 bases and 4 bases, with 9 bases remaining between them. CDR1 and CDR2 (germline): GTSNPN, SVGIG (reference sequence). The CDR3 DNA sequence: TGTGCCTGTCAGGGTTTCACTGAAGCTTTCTTT. Its protein is CACQGFTEAFF.

The rearrangement uses TRBV4-1 and TRBJ2-7; 9 positions match TRBD1. After removal of 3 bases from V and 2 bases from J, the junction contained 5 bases not matched to a gene. Germline CDR1 and CDR2: MGHRA and YSYEKL. CDR3 length: 15 amino acids. The CDR3: CASSHRTGVAYEQYF. The CDR3 DNA sequence: TGCGCCAGCAGCCACCGGACAGGGGTGGCCTACGAGCAGTACTTC.

The rearrangement joins TRBV12-5 to TRBJ2-7; 12 bases agree with TRBD1. J was trimmed by 13 bases and V by 4 bases; bases with no gene match: 8. The CDR3 is 13 amino acids. CDR1 and CDR2 from the germline V gene are LGHNT and FRNRAP. CDR3 DNA sequence: TGTGCTAGTGGTTACGGGACAGGGGGCGAAAAATACTTC. As protein: CASGYGTGGEKYF. The entire variable domain, with the rest obtained from reference TRBV12-5 and TRBJ2-7, is as follows: DARVTQTPRHKVTEMGQEVTMRCQPILGHNTVFWYRQTMMQGLELLAYFRNRAPLDDSGMPKDRFSAEMPDATLATLKIQPSEPRDSAVYFCASGYGTGGEKYFGPGTRLTVT.

This chain connects TRBV7-2 to TRBJ2-3; TRBD2 aligns across 11 bases. The CDR3 runs 17 residues. V was clipped by 4 bases and J by 5 bases; unmatched bases: 11. Germline V gene sequence: CDR1 SGHTA, CDR2 FQGNSA. This chain's CDR3 is CASSSIAGGPGGDTQYF. As DNA, the CDR3 is TGTGCCAGCAGCTCGATAGCGGGAGGGCCGGGGGGAGATACGCAGTATTTT.

V gene TRBV29-1 combines with J gene TRBJ1-1; 7 bases are shared with TRBD1. Germline trimming cut 4 bases from V and 6 bases from J; bases unmatched to any gene: 14. Germline V gene data show CDR1 as SQVTM and CDR2 as ANQGSEA. The CDR3 is made up of 15 amino acids. CDR3 in amino acids: CSVAFHLDRASEAFF. The CDR3 bases are TGCAGCGTTGCCTTCCACCTTGACAGGGCATCTGAAGCTTTCTTT.

This rearrangement joins TRBV27 to TRBJ2-1; D possibly corresponds to TRBD2 (6 bases). Trimming cost V 11 bases and J 4 bases, with 18 bases left between them. Germline lookup yields CDR1 MNHEY and CDR2 SMNVEV (reference sequence). CDR3 length equals 14 residues. The CDR3 loop reads CAALRGAGYNEQFF. The CDR3 DNA sequence: TGTGCCGCCCTCCGGGGCGCGGGGTACAATGAGCAGTTCTTC.

V usage is TRBV28 and J usage is TRBJ1-5, with 7 bases lining up with TRBD1. Germline CDR1 MDHEN, CDR2 SYDVKM. The CDR3 is 17 amino acids. The trim removed 4 bases at V and 5 bases at J, leaving 14 bases unmatched. Here the CDR3 DNA reads TGTGCCAGCAGTTGGGGGGCCGGGGACAGAAATTATCAGCCCCAGCATTTT. Translation: CASSWGAGDRNYQPQHF.

This rearrangement joins TRBV14 to TRBJ1-5, with D tentatively TRBD1 (6 bases). The CDR3 spans 13 residues. Trimming took off 2 bases at V and 5 bases at J, with 7 bases between the two ends. Looked up from germline, CDR1 is SGHDN and CDR2 is FVKESK. The CDR3 DNA is TGTGCCAGCAGCCAAAACAGGGATCAGCCCCAGCATTTT. It yields the protein CASSQNRDQPQHF.

Ten or more counts support this clone. The chain uses TRBV12-3 or TRBV12-4 and TRBJ1-1; TRBD1 agrees at 10 bases. CDR3 size: 13 residues. The J segment lost 10 bases and the V segment lost 6 bases, leaving 8 bases of the junction unmatched. The CDR3 coding sequence is TGTGCCAGCAGCAGTGACAGGGGGCTCGCAGCTTTCTTT. Protein sequence: CASSSDRGLAAFF.